This TCR beta chain was obtained from a study of identical twins. TCRdb re-called the 5' RACE reads with MiXCR, one entry per CDR3 protein. This table holds around 670,000 distinct CDR3 sequences, over 5% found once. This clonotype was recorded at least ten times. Germline V CDR1 and CDR2: SQVTM, ANQGSEA. Trimming took 6 bases from V and 1 from J, leaving 10 bases between them. The CDR3 extends over 12 amino acids. What was sequenced was naive T cells sorted from blood. The chain combines TRBV29-1 with TRBJ2-7; tentatively, D is TRBD2 (5 bases). This TCR came from a man aged 18 to 30 in good health. The DNA for the CDR3 is TGCAGCGTCGGACTGCATTCCTACGAGCAGTACTTC. Translation gives CSVGLHSYEQYF.